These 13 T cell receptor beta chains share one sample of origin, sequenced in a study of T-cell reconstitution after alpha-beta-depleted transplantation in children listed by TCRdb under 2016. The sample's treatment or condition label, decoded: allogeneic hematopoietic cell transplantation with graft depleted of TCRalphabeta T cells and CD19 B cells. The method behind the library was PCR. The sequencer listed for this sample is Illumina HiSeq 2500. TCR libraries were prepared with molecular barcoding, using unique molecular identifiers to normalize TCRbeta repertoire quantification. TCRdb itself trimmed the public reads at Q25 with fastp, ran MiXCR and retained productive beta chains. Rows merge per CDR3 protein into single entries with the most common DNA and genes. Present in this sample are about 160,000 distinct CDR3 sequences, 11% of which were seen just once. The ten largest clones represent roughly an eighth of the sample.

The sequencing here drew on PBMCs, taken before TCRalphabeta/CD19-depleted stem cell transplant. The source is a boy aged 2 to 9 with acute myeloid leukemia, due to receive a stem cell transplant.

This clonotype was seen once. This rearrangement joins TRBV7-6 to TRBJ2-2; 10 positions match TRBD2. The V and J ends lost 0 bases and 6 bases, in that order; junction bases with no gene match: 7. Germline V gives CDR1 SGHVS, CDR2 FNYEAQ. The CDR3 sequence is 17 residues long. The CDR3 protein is CASSLAFLAGGSGELFF. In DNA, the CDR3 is TGTGCCAGCAGCTTAGCGTTCTTAGCGGGAGGATCCGGGGAGCTGTTTTTT.

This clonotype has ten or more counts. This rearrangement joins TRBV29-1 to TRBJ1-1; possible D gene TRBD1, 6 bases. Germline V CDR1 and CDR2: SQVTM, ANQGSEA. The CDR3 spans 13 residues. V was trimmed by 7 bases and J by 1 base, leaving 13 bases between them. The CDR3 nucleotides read TGCAGCGCCGCGGGACAAAGGAACACTGAAGCTTTCTTT. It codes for CSAAGQRNTEAFF.

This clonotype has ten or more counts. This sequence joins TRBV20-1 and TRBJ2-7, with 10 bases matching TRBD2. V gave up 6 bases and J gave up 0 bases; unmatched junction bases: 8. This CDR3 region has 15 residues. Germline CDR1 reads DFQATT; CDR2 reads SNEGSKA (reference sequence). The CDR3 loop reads CSAPSSGSASYEQYF. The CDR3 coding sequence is TGCAGTGCCCCCTCTAGCGGGAGCGCCTCCTACGAGCAGTACTTC.

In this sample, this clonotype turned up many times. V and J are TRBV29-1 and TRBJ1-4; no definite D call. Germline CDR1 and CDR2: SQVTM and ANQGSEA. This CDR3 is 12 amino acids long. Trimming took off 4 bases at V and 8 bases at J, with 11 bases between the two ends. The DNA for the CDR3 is TGCAGCGTTGTGTGGGGTGACGAAAAACTGTTTTTT. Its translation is CSVVWGDEKLFF.

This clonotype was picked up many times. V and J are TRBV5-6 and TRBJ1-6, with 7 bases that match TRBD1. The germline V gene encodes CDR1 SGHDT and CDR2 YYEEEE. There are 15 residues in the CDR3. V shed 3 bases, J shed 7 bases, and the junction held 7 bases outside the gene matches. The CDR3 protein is CASSSGQLLNSPLHF. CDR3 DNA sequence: TGTGCCAGCAGCTCGGGACAGTTACTAAATTCACCCCTCCACTTT.

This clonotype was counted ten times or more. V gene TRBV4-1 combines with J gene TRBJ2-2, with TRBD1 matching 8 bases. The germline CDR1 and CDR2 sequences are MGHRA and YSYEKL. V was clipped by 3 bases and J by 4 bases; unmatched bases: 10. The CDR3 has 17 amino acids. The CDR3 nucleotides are TGCGCCAGCAGCCATGAAGGGGGACAGGCGACCACCGGGGAGCTGTTTTTT. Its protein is CASSHEGGQATTGELFF.

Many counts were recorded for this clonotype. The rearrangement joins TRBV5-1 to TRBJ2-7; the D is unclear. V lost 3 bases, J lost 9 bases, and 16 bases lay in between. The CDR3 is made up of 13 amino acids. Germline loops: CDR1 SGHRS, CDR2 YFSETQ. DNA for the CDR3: TGCGCCAGCAGCTCCCCCCCGGTTCTGGCGCAGTACTTC. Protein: CASSSPPVLAQYF.

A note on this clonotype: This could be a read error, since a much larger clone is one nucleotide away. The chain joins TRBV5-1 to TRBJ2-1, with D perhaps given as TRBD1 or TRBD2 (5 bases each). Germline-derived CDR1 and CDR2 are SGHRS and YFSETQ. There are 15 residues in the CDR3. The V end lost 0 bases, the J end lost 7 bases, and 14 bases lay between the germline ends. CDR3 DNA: TGCGCCAGCAGCTTGGGTCCCGGGACGGTAAATGAGCAGTTCTTC. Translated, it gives CASSLGPGTVNEQFF.

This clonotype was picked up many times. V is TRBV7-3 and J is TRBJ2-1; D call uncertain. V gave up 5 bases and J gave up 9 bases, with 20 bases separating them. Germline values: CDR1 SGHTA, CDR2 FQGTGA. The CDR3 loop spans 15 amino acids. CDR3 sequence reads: CASSRASAIISEQFF. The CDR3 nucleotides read TGTGCCAGCAGCAGAGCAAGCGCGATTATTTCTGAGCAGTTCTTC.

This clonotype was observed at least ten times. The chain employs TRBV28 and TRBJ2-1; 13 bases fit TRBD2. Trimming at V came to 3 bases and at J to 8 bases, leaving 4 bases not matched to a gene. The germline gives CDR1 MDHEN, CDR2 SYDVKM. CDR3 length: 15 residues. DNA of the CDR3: TGTGCCAGCAGTTTTTCGACTAGCGGGAGGTATGAGCAGTTCTTC. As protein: CASSFSTSGRYEQFF. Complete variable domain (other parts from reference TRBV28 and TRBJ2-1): DVKVTQSSRYLVKRTGEKVFLECVQDMDHENMFWYRQDPGLGLRLIYFSYDVKMKEKGDIPEGYSVSREKKERFSLILESASTNQTSMYLCASSFSTSGRYEQFFGPGTRLTVL.

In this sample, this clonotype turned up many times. The CDR3 nucleotides read TGTGCCAGCAGCCAAGATACATGGGAGGAGCAGTTCTTC. This gives the protein CASSQDTWEEQFF. The V call is TRBV4-2, the J call TRBJ2-1, with D perhaps matching TRBD2 (5 bases). CDR3 length: 13 amino acids. Trimming stripped 0 bases from V and 10 bases from J, with 10 bases between. Looked up from germline, CDR1 is LGHNA and CDR2 is YNFKEQ.

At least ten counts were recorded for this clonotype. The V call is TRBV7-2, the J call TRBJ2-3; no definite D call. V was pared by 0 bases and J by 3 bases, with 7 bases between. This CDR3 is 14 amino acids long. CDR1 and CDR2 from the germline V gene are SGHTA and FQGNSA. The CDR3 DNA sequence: TGTGCCAGCAGCTTAGCGCCAGGAACAGATACGCAGTATTTT. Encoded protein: CASSLAPGTDTQYF. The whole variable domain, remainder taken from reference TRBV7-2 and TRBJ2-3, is GAGVSQSPSNKVTEKGKDVELRCDPISGHTALYWYRQSLGQGLEFLIYFQGNSAPDKSGLPSDRFSAERTGGSVSTLTIQRTQQEDSAVYLCASSLAPGTDTQYFGPGTRLTVL.

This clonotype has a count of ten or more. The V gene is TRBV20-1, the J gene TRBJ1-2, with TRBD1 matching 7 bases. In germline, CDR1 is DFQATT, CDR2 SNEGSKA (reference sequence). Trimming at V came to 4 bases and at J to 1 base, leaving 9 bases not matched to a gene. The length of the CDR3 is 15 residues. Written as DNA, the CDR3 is TGCAGTGCTATTCCGAGGGACAGCTATAACTATGGCTACACCTTC. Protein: CSAIPRDSYNYGYTF.